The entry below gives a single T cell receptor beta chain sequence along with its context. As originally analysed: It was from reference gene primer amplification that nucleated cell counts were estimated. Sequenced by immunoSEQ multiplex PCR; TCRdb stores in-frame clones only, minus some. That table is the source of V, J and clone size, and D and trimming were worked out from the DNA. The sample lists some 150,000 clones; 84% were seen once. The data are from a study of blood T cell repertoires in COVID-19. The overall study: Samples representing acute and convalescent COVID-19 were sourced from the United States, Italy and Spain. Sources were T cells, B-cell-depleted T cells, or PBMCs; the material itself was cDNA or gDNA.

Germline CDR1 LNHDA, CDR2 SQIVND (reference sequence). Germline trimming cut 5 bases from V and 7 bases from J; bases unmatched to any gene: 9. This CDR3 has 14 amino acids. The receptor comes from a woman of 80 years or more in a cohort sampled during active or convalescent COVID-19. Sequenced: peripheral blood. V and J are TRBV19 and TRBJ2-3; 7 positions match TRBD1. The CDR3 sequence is CASSVGNRGNTQYF. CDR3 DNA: TGTGCCAGTAGTGTCGGGAACAGGGGAAATACGCAGTATTTT. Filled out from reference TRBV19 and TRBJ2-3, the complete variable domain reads DGGITQSPKYLFRKEGQNVTLSCEQNLNHDAMYWYRQDPGQGLRLIYYSQIVNDFQKGDIAEGYSVSREKKESFPLTVTSAQKNPTAFYLCASSVGNRGNTQYFGPGTRLTVL.